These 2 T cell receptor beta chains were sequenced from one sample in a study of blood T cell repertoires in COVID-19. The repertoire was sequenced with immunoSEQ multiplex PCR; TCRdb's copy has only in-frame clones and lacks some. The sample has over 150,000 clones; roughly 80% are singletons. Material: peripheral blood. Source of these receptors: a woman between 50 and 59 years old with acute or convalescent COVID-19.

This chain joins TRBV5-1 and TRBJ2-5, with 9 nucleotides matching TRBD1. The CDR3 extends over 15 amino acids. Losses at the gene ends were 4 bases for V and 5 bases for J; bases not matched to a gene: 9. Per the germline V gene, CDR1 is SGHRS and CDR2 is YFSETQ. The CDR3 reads CASSRPGTGLETQYF. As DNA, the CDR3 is TGCGCCAGCAGCCGTCCAGGGACAGGGTTGGAGACCCAGTACTTC.

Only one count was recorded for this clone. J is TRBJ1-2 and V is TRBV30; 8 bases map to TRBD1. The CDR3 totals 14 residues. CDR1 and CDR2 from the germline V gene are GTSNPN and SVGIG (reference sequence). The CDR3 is CALVVGQGAEGYTF. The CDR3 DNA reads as TGTGCTCTGGTAGTCGGGCAGGGGGCGGAAGGCTACACCTTC.